This entry lists 5 T cell receptor beta chains sequenced from one sample in a study of response to subunit inactivated influenza vaccine. TCRdb analysed the RT-PCR reads with MiXCR anew, one entry per CDR3 protein. The data contain about 540,000 distinct CDR3 sequences, roughly 25% of them singletons. These sequences were also reported in another study, on T cells expressing NK-cell markers. From that report: UMIs accompanied the 5'RACE template switching by which TCR beta cDNA was made.

The sequenced sample was CD4+ T cells sorted from PBMCs, obtained 11 to 12 days after vaccination. These receptors all stem from a man in his forties or fifties who received an inactivated influenza vaccine.

The chain uses TRBV28 and TRBJ1-1; D is possibly TRBD1 (6 bases). This CDR3 spans 16 amino acids. Germline CDR1 MDHEN, CDR2 SYDVKM. V was trimmed by 6 bases and J by 0 bases, leaving 17 bases between them. The CDR3 protein is CASRRGDVSMNTEAFF. For the CDR3, the DNA is TGTGCCAGCAGGAGGGGGGACGTCTCCATGAACACTGAAGCTTTCTTT.

This chain links TRBV24-1 with TRBJ2-5, with D tentatively TRBD1 or TRBD2 (6 bases each). V was trimmed by 4 bases and J by 5 bases, leaving 13 bases between them. The V gene's germline CDR1 is KGHDR and CDR2 SFDVKD. This CDR3 is built from 14 residues. The CDR3 sequence is CATSEPGARETQYF. CDR3 nucleotide sequence: TGTGCCACCAGTGAACCGGGGGCGCGGGAGACCCAGTACTTC.

This clonotype was seen at least ten times. CDR3 amino acids: CASSFLGLAYEQYF. CDR3 coding DNA: TGTGCCAGCAGTTTCCTTGGACTAGCGTATGAGCAGTACTTC. This rearrangement joins TRBV6-2 or TRBV6-3 to TRBJ2-7; 9 bases are shared with TRBD2. Germline V gene data show CDR1 as MNHEY and CDR2 as SVGEGT. The CDR3 length is 14 residues. The ends lost 4 bases at V and 7 bases at J; junction bases unmatched: 8.

Points on this clonotype: A read error may produce the germline difference seen at one junction end. This sequence joins TRBV5-6 and TRBJ1-5, with unresolved D. There are 15 residues in the CDR3. The V gene's germline CDR1 is SGHDT and CDR2 YYEEEE. The CDR3 nucleotides read TGTCCCAGCAGCTTGGATGGCAGTAGCAATCAGCCCCAGCATTTT. This codes for CPSSLDGSSNQPQHF.

This clonotype was detected many times. The chain couples TRBV12-3 or TRBV12-4 to TRBJ2-2, with 9 bases matching TRBD2. The CDR3 covers 15 residues. V trimming: 3 bases; J trimming: 4 bases; junction bases outside the gene matches: 3. CDR3: CASSFAGGGTGELFF. The CDR3, as DNA: TGTGCCAGCAGTTTTGCGGGGGGGGGCACCGGGGAGCTGTTTTTT.